This entry lists 9 T cell receptor beta chains sequenced from one sample in a study of cytomegalovirus exposure and HLA in healthy donors. It was with 60 Vbeta and 13 Jbeta primers that the PCR ran. Measured with immunoSEQ multiplex PCR; TCRdb has only the in-frame clones, and not every one. The sample includes approximately 72,000 clones, over 50% seen only once; the top ten take about a fifth. The sample consisted of PBMCs. These receptors originate from a man aged 35 to 55 in good health and CMV-seropositive.

There are a few counts of this clone. The chain combines TRBV4-1 with TRBJ1-3; D not certain. V lost 1 base, J lost 3 bases, and 16 bases lay in between. CDR1 and CDR2 from the germline V gene are MGHRA and YSYEKL. The CDR3 has 17 amino acids. CDR3 residues: CASSQVSLGGFGNTIYF. The CDR3 DNA is TGCGCCAGCAGCCAAGTGAGTTTGGGAGGCTTTGGAAACACCATATATTTT.

The V and J genes are TRBV10-3 and TRBJ2-3; 10 positions match TRBD1. The CDR3 is made up of 15 amino acids. The ends lost 9 bases at V and 2 bases at J; junction bases unmatched: 8. Looked up from germline, CDR1 is ENHRY and CDR2 is SYGVKD. The CDR3 is CAITRTGGITDTQYF. As DNA, the CDR3 is TGTGCCATAACCCGGACAGGGGGGATCACAGATACGCAGTATTTT.

The rearrangement uses TRBV5-1 and TRBJ1-5; unclear D gene. The CDR3 has 15 residues. Germline values: CDR1 SGHRS, CDR2 YFSETQ. V was trimmed by 1 base and J by 1 base, leaving 9 bases between them. The CDR3 DNA follows: TGCGCCAGCAGCTTGTATGGGAGCAGCAATCAGCCCCAGCATTTT. Its protein is CASSLYGSSNQPQHF.

This chain links TRBV27 with TRBJ1-5, with TRBD1 as a possible D gene (5 bases). CDR1 is MNHEY and CDR2 is SMNVEV in the germline V gene (reference sequence). V lost 3 bases to trimming and J lost 3 bases, with 9 bases between them. The CDR3 loop spans 14 amino acids. CDR3 sequence reads: CASSFPGSNQPQHF. DNA of the CDR3: TGTGCCAGCAGTTTCCCAGGGTCCAATCAGCCCCAGCATTTT.

This clone has just a few counts. The genes are TRBV2 and TRBJ1-2, with D perhaps TRBD1 (6 bases). This CDR3 comprises 14 residues. Trimming shortened V by 5 bases and J by 0 bases, and 10 bases separated the two germline ends. Germline CDR1 and CDR2: SNHLY and FYNNEI. The CDR3 region has the DNA TGTGCCAGCAGTTATCAGGGGTCTAACTATGGCTACACCTTC. Its translation is CASSYQGSNYGYTF.

The chain couples TRBV5-5 to TRBJ2-3; no clear D gene. The germline V gene encodes CDR1 SGHKS and CDR2 YYEKEE (reference sequence). CDR3 size: 14 residues. Trimming took off 0 bases at V and 0 bases at J, with 5 bases between the two ends. CDR3 bases: TGTGCCAGCAGCTTGGTTGAGAGCACAGATACGCAGTATTTT. Its translation: CASSLVESTDTQYF.

This sequence joins TRBV27 and TRBJ1-2, with TRBD1 as a possible D gene (6 bases). In germline, CDR1 is MNHEY, CDR2 SMNVEV (reference sequence). The CDR3 has 14 residues. The germline V and J ends were trimmed by 2 bases and 4 bases, with 11 bases remaining between them. In DNA form, the CDR3 reads TGTGCCAGCAGTTTAACCACAGGGTCCTATGGCTACACCTTC. Residues: CASSLTTGSYGYTF.

This chain joins TRBV19 and TRBJ1-6; 8 bases align to TRBD1. The length of the CDR3 is 16 residues. The trim removed 3 bases at V and 8 bases at J, leaving 9 bases unmatched. Germline CDR1 is LNHDA and CDR2 is SQIVND (reference sequence). The CDR3 DNA follows: TGTGCCAGTAGTATCGTACATGGACAGGGTGATTCACCCCTCCACTTT. It translates to CASSIVHGQGDSPLHF. The whole variable domain, remainder taken from reference TRBV19 and TRBJ1-6, is DGGITQSPKYLFRKEGQNVTLSCEQNLNHDAMYWYRQDPGQGLRLIYYSQIVNDFQKGDIAEGYSVSREKKESFPLTVTSAQKNPTAFYLCASSIVHGQGDSPLHFGNGTRLTVT.

This clone showed up just a few times. The chain joins TRBV4-3 to TRBJ1-3, with unresolved D. CDR1 LGHNA and CDR2 YSLEER come from the germline V gene. CDR3 length equals 14 residues. V gave up 1 base and J gave up 7 bases, with 11 bases separating them. The CDR3 coding sequence is TGCGCCAGCAGCCAAGGTGTCCCCGAGAACACCATATATTTT. This codes for CASSQGVPENTIYF.